Listed below are T cell receptor beta chains from one sample, sequenced in a study of neoadjuvant anti-PD-1 for oral cavity cancer. Method: immunoSEQ multiplex PCR; TCRdb's copy keeps in-frame clones and lacks some. The sample comprises some 10,000 clones, roughly 57% of which are singletons, and almost 4.5% rests with the top ten. Specimen: PBMCs, collected after nivolumab (anti-PD-1) treatment. These receptors originate from a person between 35 and 79 years old with oral cavity squamous cell carcinoma. CDR3s leave out the opening cysteine and the closing phenylalanine or tryptophan.

v_gene: TRBV6-5; len: 13; j_gene: TRBJ2-2; CDR3aa: ASSYIVGATGELF
v_gene: TRBV2; len: 12; j_gene: TRBJ1-1; CDR3aa: ASGPKRGGTEAF
v_gene: TRBV2; len: 13; j_gene: TRBJ1-5; CDR3aa: ASSEDSYSNQPQH
v_gene: TRBV19; len: 14; j_gene: TRBJ2-1; CDR3aa: ASTPPLAGGFAEQF
v_gene: TRBV2; len: 15; j_gene: TRBJ2-1; CDR3aa: ASSEGVLGSSYNEQF
v_gene: TRBV2; len: 13; j_gene: TRBJ2-2; CDR3aa: ASRETSGGTGELF
v_gene: TRBV19; len: 11; j_gene: TRBJ1-1; CDR3aa: ASNSLRNTEAF
v_gene: TRBV19; len: 12; j_gene: TRBJ1-1; CDR3aa: ASRGTGGNTEAF
v_gene: TRBV7-8; len: 13; j_gene: TRBJ2-7; CDR3aa: ASSGGAGSPYEQY
v_gene: TRBV15; len: 14; j_gene: TRBJ1-5; CDR3aa: ATSRDRQGANQPQH
v_gene: TRBV2; len: 16; j_gene: TRBJ2-6; CDR3aa: ASSEALPHNSGANVLT
v_gene: TRBV6-5; len: 13; j_gene: TRBJ1-3; CDR3aa: ASSYSWGNGNTIY
v_gene: TRBV11-2; len: 12; j_gene: TRBJ1-1; CDR3aa: ASSSDRVNTEAF
v_gene: TRBV1; len: 12; j_gene: TRBJ2-3; CDR3aa: TSSRQGTTDTQY
v_gene: TRBV10-2; len: 15; j_gene: TRBJ2-7; CDR3aa: ASSEGPPTLPNYEQY
v_gene: TRBV5-1; len: 13; j_gene: TRBJ1-3; CDR3aa: ASSLALGMGNTIY
v_gene: TRBV27; len: 11; j_gene: TRBJ1-2; CDR3aa: ASSPGQSYGYT
v_gene: TRBV7-6; len: 10; j_gene: TRBJ1-3; CDR3aa: ASGTAGNTIY
v_gene: TRBV5-1; len: 13; j_gene: TRBJ1-6; CDR3aa: ASSSGHRDNSPLH
v_gene: TRBV2; len: 14; j_gene: TRBJ1-5; CDR3aa: ASSDSGSIFNQPQH
v_gene: TRBV29-1; len: 6; j_gene: TRBJ1-2; CDR3aa: SVHGHD
v_gene: TRBV27; len: 14; j_gene: TRBJ2-7; CDR3aa: ASSRGTGGVAYEQY
v_gene: TRBV4-1; len: 11; j_gene: TRBJ1-2; CDR3aa: ASSQDRAYGYT
v_gene: TRBV2; len: 11; j_gene: TRBJ2-5; CDR3aa: ASSALAGETQY
v_gene: TRBV7-2; len: 12; j_gene: TRBJ2-7; CDR3aa: ASTLGNLGYEQY
v_gene: TRBV5-1; len: 13; j_gene: TRBJ2-7; CDR3aa: ASSLGEGGPGEQY
v_gene: TRBV7-2; len: 11; j_gene: TRBJ2-3; CDR3aa: ASSLAYTDTQY
v_gene: TRBV5-4; len: 12; j_gene: TRBJ1-1; CDR3aa: ASSFHRGGTEAF
v_gene: TRBV7-3; len: 11; j_gene: TRBJ2-3; CDR3aa: ASSRGTGDTQY
v_gene: TRBV30; len: 10; j_gene: TRBJ1-2; CDR3aa: AWGKQGRGYT
v_gene: TRBV4-1; len: 14; j_gene: TRBJ2-7; CDR3aa: ASSQDGIAGGNEQY
v_gene: TRBV5-1; len: 10; j_gene: TRBJ2-3; CDR3aa: ASSLSTDTQY
v_gene: TRBV25-1; len: 12; j_gene: TRBJ2-3; CDR3aa: ASSGRRTTDTQY
v_gene: TRBV6-4; len: 17; j_gene: TRBJ2-7; CDR3aa: ASSDSRASGGPFLYEQY
v_gene: TRBV5-1; len: 12; j_gene: TRBJ2-1; CDR3aa: ASSLAGFYNEQF
v_gene: TRBV7-3; len: 11; j_gene: TRBJ1-1; CDR3aa: ASSLGQNTEAF
v_gene: TRBV27; len: 11; j_gene: TRBJ2-7; CDR3aa: ASSYAQGGEQY
v_gene: TRBV7-6; len: 14; j_gene: TRBJ1-4; CDR3aa: ASSQPSGGGGEKLF
v_gene: TRBV29-1; len: 16; j_gene: TRBJ1-3; CDR3aa: SVEDGGRGVGSGNTIY
v_gene: TRBV6-6; len: 13; j_gene: TRBJ1-1; CDR3aa: ASSYVSRVDTEAF
v_gene: TRBV27; len: 12; j_gene: TRBJ2-1; CDR3aa: ASSSGQLYNEQF
v_gene: TRBV5-1; len: 13; j_gene: TRBJ2-1; CDR3aa: ASSPRATEEGEQF
v_gene: TRBV6-6; len: 11; j_gene: TRBJ2-7; CDR3aa: ASSLPNFYEQY
v_gene: TRBV2; len: 12; j_gene: TRBJ2-1; CDR3aa: ASSLNLAGDEQF
v_gene: TRBV6-5; len: 11; j_gene: TRBJ1-2; CDR3aa: ASSYVAGNGYT
v_gene: TRBV27; len: 13; j_gene: TRBJ2-1; CDR3aa: ASISSGGIRNEQF
v_gene: TRBV6-5; len: 11; j_gene: TRBJ1-2; CDR3aa: ASSYSGNYGYT
v_gene: TRBV25-1; len: 12; j_gene: TRBJ1-2; CDR3aa: ASTGQGNLYGYT
v_gene: TRBV15; len: 13; j_gene: TRBJ1-1; CDR3aa: ATSTRGGSGTEAF
v_gene: TRBV6-1; len: 15; j_gene: TRBJ2-7; CDR3aa: ASSEEGRTRSSYEQY
v_gene: TRBV6-5; len: 13; j_gene: TRBJ1-5; CDR3aa: ASSYSMAGGQPQH